The present TCR beta chain was sequenced within a study of T cell responses to AZD1222 COVID-19 vaccine. Trimming left V 4 bases short and J 3 bases short, with 16 bases between. The CDR3 covers 15 residues. The germline gives CDR1 MNHEY, CDR2 SMNVEV (reference sequence). Assay: immunoSEQ multiplex PCR; the TCRdb copy retains only in-frame clones and omits some. The data hold 150,000 or so clones, with 92% observed a single time. Findings and limits, study-wide: It should be noted that donors were predominantly white British and more often female, and clonal diversity was possibly underestimated.

A word on this clone: The antigen is unknown.

The chain has TRBV27 and TRBJ2-7, with a tentative D call TRBD2 (5 bases). The clonotype comes from an adult who received the AZD1222 COVID-19 vaccine. This specimen was peripheral blood, taken 28 days after the second AZD1222 dose. The CDR3 reads CASSSRPTGFYEQYF. The CDR3 DNA is TGTGCCAGCAGTTCCCGACCGACGGGGTTCTACGAGCAGTACTTC.